Reported below is one TCR beta chain. Its specific antigen is unknown. Per-nucleotide qualities are absent, and no much larger clonotype sits a single base away. The entry originates in a study of cytomegalovirus exposure and HLA in healthy donors (dated by TCRdb to the late 2010s). Describing the broader study: According to an earlier analysis of a few hundred of the donors, some 180 million T cells yielded 90 million to 130 million unique TCR beta sequences and about 300 Gb of sequence data. Among the roughly 400 genotyped donors, around 81% belonged to the genetic ancestry cluster associated with self-reported Caucasian donors. To predict cytomegalovirus infection status, the study brought together high-throughput TCR immunosequencing, statistical association of individual TCRs with disease status, and machine learning. The number of donors typed differed by locus, with about 629-640 for A, B, C, DRB1 and DQB1, approximately 500 for DQA1, 606 for DPA1, and 450 to 480 for DPB1. Donor age, sex, ethnicity and CMV serostatus were compiled alongside the repertoire data. Roughly 300 gigabases of sequencing data and approximately 85 million unique TCR sequences were included in an early release covering about 600 HLA-typed donors. A separate validation cohort of 100 to 150 different subjects was used in addition to the roughly 670-subject first cohort. The study aimed to test whether signatures of past pathogen exposure could be identified by cataloging public T cell receptors. Rather than using new phenotypic data, the later analysis identified candidate immune exposures from TCR beta sequences and from how often those sequences occurred across donors. Four or five DR-DQ haplotypes were treated as single units for association and clustering because of strong linkage in the cohort. The T cell repertoires of 666 subjects were profiled by immunosequencing and related to cytomegalovirus serostatus. To study patterns of TCR occurrence, a later analysis re-analyzed previously published TCR beta repertoires from around 660 donors and added high-resolution HLA genotyping. In a later genetic analysis, genome-wide SNP genotypes for about 55% of the roughly 670 donors were used, and that subset was treated as a discovery cohort. On average, about 240,000 unique TCR beta nucleotide sequences were sequenced per donor among 350 to 400 genotyped donors of the cohort, with about 17% of those sequences being non-productive. Both class I and class II loci were covered by HLA typing, at four-digit resolution. All discovery cohort repertoires had been generated on a single sequencing platform. An earlier analysis of some 500 of the donors applied high-throughput TCR beta sequencing to assess whether each TCR beta V gene segment acted as functional or pseudogenic. Broader findings and caveats from the paper: This cohort had only TCR beta chains sequenced, and the lack of alpha or paired-chain data limited which features could be detected. Sequencing depth was assumed to be roughly uniform across donors in the presence/absence analyses, though that assumption may not hold. Most CMV-associated TCR beta chains appeared to be HLA-restricted in a later analysis, and the HLA associations seemed to be driven largely by CMV exposure. The authors suggested that the approach could potentially be generalized to other disease states and immunological phenotypes. Across donors, most TCR sequences were observed very rarely, whereas some public TCRs were present in many individuals. For the cohort, immune exposure information was limited to CMV serostatus. Strong co-occurrence of HLA alleles, especially DR and DQ, made assigning TCR associations to individual alleles difficult. A later analysis reported that several top co-occurrence clusters appeared linked to parvovirus B19, influenza, CMV and Epstein-Barr virus. In a later analysis, about 17,000 TCR beta sequences were associated with specific HLA alleles at a false discovery rate of 0.05. Broadly in line with IMGT annotations, most TCR beta V segments showed up in productive rearrangements about 90% or about 30% of the time in an earlier analysis of approximately 600 of the donors. Because HLA typing was unavailable for some donors at each locus, only the typed subset was used in association tests. In a later analysis, TCR association rates were found to vary across HLA loci, with the most associated TCRs seen for DRB1 alleles and the fewest for HLA-C alleles. Roughly 17 rarely observed V segments, including chromosome 9 orphons, were excluded from the earlier analysis of several hundred of the donors because counts were too low. According to a later genetic analysis, donors in an Asian-associated ancestry cluster had fewer N-insertions in productive TCRs than the approximately 630-donor mean. In a later analysis, HLA-associated TCR beta chains were found to be more clonally expanded and to have lower generation probabilities than equally common non-associated chains. A group of highly shared sequence variants was considered likely to be a technical artifact of the sequencing pipeline. In the study, roughly 160 TCR beta chains were listed as associated with cytomegalovirus. Some IMGT-functional V segments, including TRBV6-2 and TRBV6-3, could not be told apart with the 87-base-pair reads, so those segments were excluded. In vitro tests confirmed that a few of the cytomegalovirus-associated TCR beta chains recognize cytomegalovirus antigens. Cytomegalovirus status was reported to be diagnosed by the classifier with high specificity and sensitivity in both the original and validation cohorts. In a later genetic analysis, a missense DCLRE1C variant was associated with V-gene and J-gene trimming of TCR beta chains, and the association was replicated in an independent cohort. A further reported finding was that TCR beta sequences accurately predicted the HLA-A and HLA-B alleles for most subjects in the first cohort. Linkage disequilibrium might explain the correlated functional status among segregating V segments, but an unknown experimental factor could not be excluded.

The cohort consisted of more than 650 healthy bone marrow donors. At the time of sampling, all cohort members were nominally healthy, though unrecorded immune exposures were likely present. The donor was CMV seropositive and was included in the group of 290 or so seropositive cohort members. Each donor provided a peripheral blood sample, and peripheral blood mononuclear cells were used for TCR beta sequencing. The Qiagen DNeasy Blood Extraction Kit was used to extract genomic DNA from the blood cell samples. Compared with germline, V lacks 3 bases and J lacks 5 bases; bases without a gene match: 13. The CDR3 holds 17 amino acids from the cysteine to the phenylalanine. Only the CDR3 portion is preserved as DNA: 51 bases, with reading frame beginning at the first base. CDR1 SGHNT and CDR2 YENEEA were looked up in the germline V gene. Receptor amplification or capture employed the immunoSEQ multiplex PCR assay. For the multiplex PCR, a mixture combining 60 forward primers for TCR Vbeta segments and 13 reverse primers for TCR Jbeta segments was used. Amplification of the CDR3 region of rearranged TCR beta genes was performed with a multiplex PCR assay on genomic DNA. Amplified TCR beta libraries were sequenced as 87-base-pair reads on the Illumina HiSeq System. On the authors' methods: A later analysis counted about 80 million unique TCR beta chains across the 690 or so repertoires, and approximately 11 million of these chains were shared by at least two donors. A nearest-neighbor algorithm error-corrected the raw reads and collapsed the reads into unique sequences, merging closely related sequences to remove PCR and sequencing errors. To assign V, D and J gene segments, CDR3 sequences were aligned to IMGT reference sequences. Each retained sequence needed at least a six-nucleotide match to both a V gene segment and a J gene segment. A rearrangement counted as productive if the CDR3 had no stop codons and remained in frame with V and J, and every other rearrangement counted as non-productive. CDR3 was defined by IMGT convention, running from the second conserved V-encoded cysteine to the conserved J-encoded phenylalanine. In an earlier analysis of around 640 of the donors, sequences lacking an unambiguous match to a single V gene segment were excluded. In an earlier analysis of about 590 of the donors, a V segment was called functional when productive rearrangements were above 56.7%, and segregating when the standard deviation between donors exceeded 5%. A statistical classification framework was built to diagnose cytomegalovirus status from the catalog of TCR beta chain sequences. In a later analysis, TCR nucleotide sequences were compared against IMGT/GENE-DB human TR gene sequences so that V and J genes could be assigned. A later analysis assigned CDR3 sequences and most-parsimonious VDJ recombination scenarios with the TCRdist pipeline. A later analysis defined each TCR beta chain by its CDR3 amino acid sequence plus V-gene family, and excluded reads lacking a unique V-gene family. As a way to deal with suspected cross-contamination and a sequencing artifact, a later analysis dropped hundreds of nucleotide sequences that were highly shared and had low generation probability. For each public chain, a later analysis derived a clonal expansion index from normalized ranks of inferred template counts within each repertoire. Generation probabilities in a later analysis came from a VDJ recombination model fitted to out-of-frame rearrangements, and those results were checked against IGoR. Hypergeometric tests were used in a later analysis to score TCR-TCR, TCR-HLA and TCR-CMV co-occurrence, with a repertoire-size bias correction applied to the TCR pairs. To estimate false discovery rates, a later analysis permuted the HLA or CMV assignments 20 times. In a later analysis, co-occurring TCRs were grouped using DBSCAN, and TCRdist sequence similarity was added for clustering within HLA-allele-positive subsets. Repertoires with fewer than 30,000 or more than 120,000 public chains were left out of co-occurrence clustering, as were about 5 repertoires with anomalous nucleotide sharing. The clones in this table, taken by TCRdb from immuneACCESS, are in-frame only. Not every clone is retained; where verified, under half of the shortfall comes from an unresolved V gene, and the cause of the rest is unknown. The DNA gave D and trimming, while V, J and clone size come from that table. The sample table records 95,000 to 150,000 clones; 74% of these occur just once. Under 4.5% of the sample belongs to the ten largest clones.

The receptor comes from a middle-aged man in good health and CMV-seropositive. Specimen: PBMCs. The chain couples TRBV11-3 to TRBJ2-3, and 8 junction bases match TRBD2. The CDR3 protein sequence reads: CASSFSRGGQVEDTQYF. The DNA sequence follows: TGTGCCAGCAGCTTCTCTCGGGGGGGCCAAGTAGAAGATACGCAGTATTTT.